In its sample, the clone carrying this T cell receptor (beta chain) was seen many times. Its antigen remains unknown. Not a single patient had been given any form of treatment at any point before undergoing thyroid surgery. As processed by the authors: Variation in CDR3 across clinicopathological groups served as the basis for constructing a distant-metastasis classifier in papillary thyroid cancer. Using MiXCR, TCRdb reanalyzed the PCR reads. TCRdb, not the original authors, processed these V and J calls. Of 45,000 to 55,000 clones listed, around 25% were seen once; the top ten hold around 3.6%. The data belong to a study of metastatic and nonmetastatic thyroid tumors. CDR3 length: 14 residues. The ends were cut back, 5 bases at V and 5 bases at J, with 15 bases in the middle. Looked up from germline, CDR1 is MDHEN and CDR2 is SYDVKM. Study results and limitations: When malignant thyroid tumors were compared with benign nodules, TCR beta diversity was reportedly significantly higher in the malignant tumors. This held in both blood and tumor samples.

This TCR came from a male donor with papillary thyroid cancer or a benign thyroid nodule (not recorded which). Some clones in this sample may be carry-over from other donors' samples. The chain is built from TRBV28 and TRBJ2-5, with a weak D call TRBD1 (6 bases). Sequences were obtained from blood. CDR3 residues: CASSAGGWWETQYF. CDR3 DNA: TGTGCCAGCAGTGCTGGGGGCTGGTGGGAGACCCAGTACTTC.